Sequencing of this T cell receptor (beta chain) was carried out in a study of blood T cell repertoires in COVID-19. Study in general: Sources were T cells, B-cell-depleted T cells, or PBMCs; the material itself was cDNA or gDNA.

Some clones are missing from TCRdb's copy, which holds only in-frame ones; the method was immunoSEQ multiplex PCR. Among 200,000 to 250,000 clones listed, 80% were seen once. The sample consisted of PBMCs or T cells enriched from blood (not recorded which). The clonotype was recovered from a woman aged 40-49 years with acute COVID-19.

Here the CDR3 reads CASSSGTSGTSSYNEQFF. As DNA, the CDR3 is TGTGCCAGCAGCTCCGGGACTAGCGGAACTAGCTCCTACAATGAGCAGTTCTTC. V gene TRBV5-4 combines with J gene TRBJ2-1; TRBD2 matches at 11 bases. Germline CDR1 is SGHNT and CDR2 is YYREEE (reference sequence). This CDR3 is 18 amino acids long. Trimming at V came to 3 bases and at J to 0 bases, leaving 8 bases not matched to a gene.